This TCR beta chain emerged from a study of T cell responses to AZD1222 COVID-19 vaccine. A note on this clone: Its target is not known.

The assay was immunoSEQ multiplex PCR, and TCRdb's table has in-frame clones only and misses some. The data show 150,000 to 190,000 clones, with 75% to 90% seen just once and roughly 6.9% held by the top ten. V lost 1 base and J 4 bases, leaving 17 bases between the germline ends. The germline V gene has CDR1 SGHRS and CDR2 YFSETQ. The CDR3 loop spans 17 amino acids. General study findings and limits: No repertoire was sampled before or during the peak T cell response, only after it. In the spike-specific TCR repertoire, nearly half reportedly target unmutated variant regions. Clonal diversity was possibly underestimated; the donors were predominantly white British and more often female. AZD1222 recipients seropositive at baseline numbered only five or six.

This chain uses TRBV5-1 with TRBJ1-4, with D perhaps matching TRBD1 (6 bases). Here the sequenced sample was peripheral blood, taken after recovery from COVID-19. The source of this sequence is an adult who had recovered from COVID-19. CDR3 bases: TGCGCCAGCAGCTTGTCTCGAGGGGGGTCTCTTAATGAAAAACTGTTTTTT. Protein sequence: CASSLSRGGSLNEKLFF. The full variable domain, its missing parts supplied by reference TRBV5-1 and TRBJ1-4, is KAGVTQTPRYLIKTRGQQVTLSCSPISGHRSVSWYQQTPGQGLQFLFEYFSETQRNKGNFPGRFSGRQFSNSRSEMNVSTLELGDSALYLCASSLSRGGSLNEKLFFGSGTQLSVL.